These T cell receptor beta chains were read from a single sample in a study of OX40 agonist ivuxolimab in advanced cancers. TCRdb's table, derived via immunoSEQ multiplex PCR, lists solely in-frame clones and lacks some. The sample shows 45,000 to 65,000 clones, 88% of them seen only once. The sequencing used CD4+ or CD8+ T cells sorted from blood, collected in a trial of the OX40 agonist ivuxolimab. The receptors shown here come from an adult with an advanced solid tumor such as melanoma, head and neck, liver or kidney cancer. CDR3s include the opening cysteine and the closing phenylalanine or tryptophan. The D gene is left open where the match is weak. Expanded clones are given a class, and other clones once, few, many or no size at all.

V	D	J	size	DNA	CDR3
TRBV29-1	TRBD1	TRBJ2-7	few	TGCAGCGCTACAGGGGGCTCGGGCTACGAGCAGTACTTC	CSATGGSGYEQYF
TRBV7-6	TRBD1	TRBJ1-5	-	TGTGCCAGCAGCTTAGGGACAGGGGATATTCAGCCCCAGCATTTT	CASSLGTGDIQPQHF
TRBV5-4	-	TRBJ1-1	-	TGTGCCAGCAGACTGAGGGCCGGAAGAACTTTCTTT	CASRLRAGRTFF
TRBV28	-	TRBJ1-5	-	TGTGCCAGCAGTTTTCTCGTCGATAGCAATCAGCCCCAGCATTTT	CASSFLVDSNQPQHF
TRBV28	-	TRBJ1-6	once	TGTGCCAGCAGTTTAGGGGACCCCAATTCACCCCTCCACTTT	CASSLGDPNSPLHF
TRBV6-6	-	TRBJ2-3	-	TGTGCCAGCAGTTACGGAGGGGAGCTGGATACGCAGTATTTT	CASSYGGELDTQYF
TRBV2	TRBD1	TRBJ1-3	-	TGTGCCAGCAGGGACAGGGGGCCTGGAAACACCATATATTTT	CASRDRGPGNTIYF
TRBV27	TRBD1	TRBJ2-3	-	TGTGCCAGCACTCAGACAGGGGGCACAGATACGCAGTATTTT	CASTQTGGTDTQYF
TRBV15	TRBD1	TRBJ2-7	-	TGTGCCACCAGCCAAGGGACAGGACGGAACTACGAGCAGTACTTC	CATSQGTGRNYEQYF
TRBV2	-	TRBJ2-7	-	TGTGCCAGCAGTGAAGGGAGGGTTGGCTCCTACGAGCAGTACTTC	CASSEGRVGSYEQYF
TRBV4-3	TRBD1	TRBJ2-7	-	TGCGCCAGCAGCCAAGATCGGGCAGGGGGTTACGAGCAGTACTTC	CASSQDRAGGYEQYF
TRBV5-4	-	TRBJ2-2	few	TGTGCCAGCAGCTTGGGTTCCTCCGGGGAGCTGTTTTTT	CASSLGSSGELFF
TRBV5-5	-	TRBJ1-4	-	TGTGCCAGCAGTCGGACGGGTGAAAAACTGTTTTTT	CASSRTGEKLFF
TRBV5-4	-	TRBJ1-5	once	TGTGCCAGCAGCTTAGGCCCAACTCAGCCCCAGCATTTT	CASSLGPTQPQHF
TRBV19	-	TRBJ1-4	once	TGTGCCAGTAGTATAGGAGACCTACATGAAAAACTGTTTTTT	CASSIGDLHEKLFF
TRBV4-1	TRBD2	TRBJ2-1	-	TGCGCCAGCAGCCACCCACTAGCGGGGGGACTCCGGGGAAATGAGCAGTTCTTC	CASSHPLAGGLRGNEQFF
TRBV2	-	TRBJ2-2	once	TGTGCCAGCAGCCCAATAGCTTCCAAACACGGGACCGGGGAGCTGTTTTTT	CASSPIASKHGTGELFF
TRBV27	TRBD1	TRBJ1-4	-	TGTGCCAGCAGTGTACAGGGGGCTGGGTATGAAAAACTGTTTTTT	CASSVQGAGYEKLFF
TRBV19	TRBD1	TRBJ1-2	once	TGTGCCAGTACCTTAATGACAGGGGAGGACGGCTACACCTTC	CASTLMTGEDGYTF
TRBV6-4	TRBD2	TRBJ2-2	-	TGTGCCAGCAGTGACTCGATCGGGAGGGGGATCGGGGAGCTGTTTTTT	CASSDSIGRGIGELFF
TRBV9	TRBD2	TRBJ2-5	-	TGTGCCAGCAGCACAGATAGCGGGGGGGCGGAGACCCAGTACTTC	CASSTDSGGAETQYF